A single sample gave rise to the 3 T cell receptor beta chains below, sequenced in a study of cytomegalovirus exposure and HLA in healthy donors. The PCR made use of 60 Vbeta and 13 Jbeta primers. Libraries were prepared by immunoSEQ multiplex PCR; TCRdb keeps only in-frame clonotypes and omits some of them. This table holds under 200,000 clones, 82% found once. Sequenced material: PBMCs. Receptor source: a girl aged 2-10 years in good health and CMV-seropositive.

The chain links TRBV5-6 to TRBJ2-3, with D unresolved. Trimming pared 0 bases from V and 4 bases from J, leaving 6 bases between. The germline V gene has CDR1 SGHDT and CDR2 YYEEEE. CDR3 length equals 13 residues. CDR3 coding DNA: TGTGCCAGCAGCTTGGCCTCGTCAGATACGCAGTATTTT. Translated, it gives CASSLASSDTQYF.

This sequence joins TRBV10-3 and TRBJ1-1; TRBD1 might be the D (5 bases). Germline values: CDR1 ENHRY, CDR2 SYGVKD. This CDR3 contains 12 residues. Trimming cost V 8 bases and J 1 base, with 8 bases left between them. This CDR3 is CAIAQGNTEAFF. Written as DNA, the CDR3 is TGTGCCATCGCGCAGGGGAACACTGAAGCTTTCTTT.

This chain joins TRBV2 and TRBJ2-1; D is unresolved. This CDR3 is 12 amino acids long. V was pared by 4 bases and J by 8 bases, with 9 bases between. CDR1 and CDR2 (germline): SNHLY, FYNNEI. CDR3 protein: CASSVGVYEQFF. CDR3 bases: TGTGCCAGCAGTGTTGGAGTGTATGAGCAGTTCTTC.